This TCR beta chain was obtained from a study of OX40 agonist ivuxolimab in advanced cancers. Background on the study: The dose-escalation group included hepatocellular carcinoma, melanoma, renal cell carcinoma and head and neck cancer.

Measured with immunoSEQ multiplex PCR; TCRdb has only the in-frame clones, and not every one. The table records tens of thousands of clones, 65% to 90% of them present only once. As for this clone: Its antigen is currently unknown.

This CDR3 is 14 amino acids long. Germline V CDR1 and CDR2: SEHNR, FQNEAQ (reference sequence). V was pared by 3 bases and J by 4 bases, with 2 bases of the junction left unmatched. Study results and limitations: Compared with CD4+, CD8+ T cells on average had more expanded clones. Determination of antigen specificity was not performed for the expanded peripheral T cells. CD4+ and CD8+ T cells in blood underwent clonal expansion by week 6 at 0.1 to 3.0 mg/kg.

The material was CD4+ or CD8+ T cells sorted from blood, obtained in a trial of the OX40 agonist ivuxolimab. This clonotype was sampled from an adult with an advanced solid tumor such as melanoma, head and neck, liver or kidney cancer. This chain joins TRBV7-9 and TRBJ1-2, with 10 positions matching TRBD1. DNA for the CDR3: TGTGCCAGCAGCTTGGGACAGGGGACCTATGGCTACACCTTC. Translating it yields CASSLGQGTYGYTF.